This T cell receptor (beta chain) was recorded in a study of T cell responses to AZD1222 COVID-19 vaccine. V was trimmed by 0 bases and J by 8 bases, leaving 2 bases between them. The CDR3 has 12 residues. CDR1 is SGHDN, CDR2 FVKESK, per germline. Overall study results and limits: Among those given AZD1222, only five or six were seropositive at baseline. In a largely white British group with more females than males, clonal diversity was possibly underestimated.

Using immunoSEQ multiplex PCR, the repertoire was profiled, and TCRdb retains in-frame clones only, with some absent. The table records 120,000 or so clones, roughly 90% of them present only once. In the case of this clone: Its antigen remains unknown.

This specimen consisted of peripheral blood, obtained on day 0 of AZD1222 vaccination. The rearrangement links TRBV14 to TRBJ1-6; D is undetermined. This clonotype originated in an adult in good health. The DNA for the CDR3 is TGTGCCAGCAGCCAAGATCATTCACCCCTCCACTTT. This codes for CASSQDHSPLHF.